A selection of T cell receptor beta chains follows, all from one sample in a study of beta chain features in type 1 diabetes. Produced via immunoSEQ multiplex PCR; TCRdb's table is partial and in-frame only. Here the sample spans about 28,000 clones, about 61% being singletons. Source material: Tregs from blood. Receptors were obtained from a woman aged 30 to 39 with type 1 diabetes. CDR3s leave out the opening cysteine and the closing phenylalanine or tryptophan. The size field is filled for only some rows; it gives once, few, many or a size class.

v_gene: TRBV6-6
abundance: once
j_gene: TRBJ2-1
CDR3aa: ASSYWREWNEQF

v_gene: TRBV6-5
abundance: few
j_gene: TRBJ1-6
CDR3aa: ASTIRTGGSSPLH

v_gene: TRBV2
abundance: few
j_gene: TRBJ2-3
CDR3aa: ASSVGLRSVTDTQY

v_gene: TRBV28
abundance: NA
j_gene: TRBJ2-5
CDR3aa: ASSLGLPGAGETQY

v_gene: TRBV19
abundance: few
j_gene: TRBJ1-5
CDR3aa: ASIPGQFSNQPQH

v_gene: TRBV2
abundance: once
j_gene: TRBJ2-1
CDR3aa: ASSDRLRTGDNEQF

v_gene: TRBV28
abundance: once
j_gene: TRBJ2-7
CDR3aa: ASSPSTGAGYEQY

v_gene: TRBV7-9
abundance: NA
j_gene: TRBJ2-3
CDR3aa: ASSLGQGGADTQY

v_gene: TRBV5-1
abundance: NA
j_gene: TRBJ2-7
CDR3aa: ASSLTGTGARYEQY

v_gene: TRBV7-2
abundance: NA
j_gene: TRBJ2-7
CDR3aa: ASSKRSGYEQY

v_gene: TRBV27
abundance: few
j_gene: TRBJ2-3
CDR3aa: ASSSPRGADTQY

v_gene: TRBV12-5
abundance: few
j_gene: TRBJ2-1
CDR3aa: ASGLFQGHDYNEQF

v_gene: TRBV19
abundance: NA
j_gene: TRBJ2-6
CDR3aa: ASRRLQVSGANVLT

v_gene: TRBV30
abundance: NA
j_gene: TRBJ2-2
CDR3aa: AWKLQGFGGELF

v_gene: TRBV2
abundance: NA
j_gene: TRBJ2-7
CDR3aa: AGTTGTASYEQY

v_gene: TRBV18
abundance: NA
j_gene: TRBJ1-3
CDR3aa: ASSPTDGSGNTIY

v_gene: TRBV7-9
abundance: NA
j_gene: TRBJ1-1
CDR3aa: ASSLHQDTEAF

v_gene: TRBV9
abundance: NA
j_gene: TRBJ2-1
CDR3aa: ASSVFRDSERAEQF

v_gene: TRBV7-6
abundance: once
j_gene: TRBJ1-1
CDR3aa: ASSSGTGGTEAF

v_gene: TRBV18
abundance: NA
j_gene: TRBJ1-1
CDR3aa: ASSPLWGVNTEAF

v_gene: TRBV7-3
abundance: NA
j_gene: TRBJ2-2
CDR3aa: ASRRTVNTGELF

v_gene: TRBV7-9
abundance: medium-sized
j_gene: TRBJ2-5
CDR3aa: ASSLVSGQETQY

v_gene: TRBV7-6
abundance: NA
j_gene: TRBJ2-1
CDR3aa: ASSLSSSFGTSARHEQF

v_gene: TRBV4-2
abundance: few
j_gene: TRBJ2-7
CDR3aa: ASSPTGDLREQY

v_gene: TRBV28
abundance: NA
j_gene: TRBJ1-2
CDR3aa: ASSLGSGDGYT

v_gene: TRBV6-6
abundance: NA
j_gene: NA
CDR3aa: ASSYWGTGTGYEQY

v_gene: TRBV7-9
abundance: NA
j_gene: TRBJ1-1
CDR3aa: ASSDHNRDNTEAF

v_gene: TRBV13
abundance: NA
j_gene: TRBJ2-3
CDR3aa: ASSLAVRGRDTQY

v_gene: TRBV9
abundance: NA
j_gene: TRBJ2-1
CDR3aa: ASSLQRDNEQF

v_gene: TRBV7-8
abundance: NA
j_gene: TRBJ2-7
CDR3aa: ASSLFSSSYEQY

v_gene: TRBV10-3
abundance: NA
j_gene: TRBJ2-1
CDR3aa: ATWDRGYNEQF

v_gene: TRBV29-1
abundance: few
j_gene: TRBJ2-1
CDR3aa: SVETSKGTNEQF

v_gene: TRBV5-1
abundance: few
j_gene: TRBJ2-7
CDR3aa: ASSPEPGTRYEQY

v_gene: TRBV30
abundance: NA
j_gene: TRBJ1-1
CDR3aa: AWRTTANTEAF

v_gene: TRBV30
abundance: NA
j_gene: TRBJ2-5
CDR3aa: AWKSQGQETQY

v_gene: TRBV11-2
abundance: NA
j_gene: TRBJ2-5
CDR3aa: ASSFRVGGGGETQY

v_gene: TRBV11-3
abundance: NA
j_gene: TRBJ2-3
CDR3aa: ASSAHRGPSTDTQY

v_gene: TRBV19
abundance: NA
j_gene: TRBJ2-2
CDR3aa: ASSYPSYRAEFMGELF

v_gene: TRBV29-1
abundance: few
j_gene: TRBJ1-1
CDR3aa: SVAPSEAF

v_gene: TRBV7-2
abundance: NA
j_gene: TRBJ2-7
CDR3aa: ASSFQGGGLGTYEQY

v_gene: TRBV5-4
abundance: NA
j_gene: TRBJ2-1
CDR3aa: ASSFQSRGGNEQF

v_gene: TRBV29-1
abundance: once
j_gene: TRBJ2-1
CDR3aa: SVVTAGTSGSGPYNEQF

v_gene: TRBV30
abundance: NA
j_gene: TRBJ1-1
CDR3aa: AWRRGHAEAF

v_gene: TRBV6-5
abundance: NA
j_gene: TRBJ1-1
CDR3aa: ASSTLGGGTEAF

v_gene: TRBV6-1
abundance: few
j_gene: TRBJ2-3
CDR3aa: ASWGPYTDTQY

v_gene: TRBV30
abundance: few
j_gene: TRBJ1-2
CDR3aa: AWSTPDPGSDYGYT

v_gene: TRBV5-1
abundance: NA
j_gene: TRBJ2-5
CDR3aa: ASSPSGYQETQY

v_gene: TRBV4-1
abundance: NA
j_gene: TRBJ2-5
CDR3aa: ASSWRDPEGETQY